This TCR beta chain stems from a study of technical replicates of blood from several donors. Some clones are missing from TCRdb's copy, which holds only in-frame ones; the method was immunoSEQ multiplex PCR. The sample yields about 75,000 clones, around 97% seen once. The V segment lost 5 bases and the J segment 0 bases; nucleotides outside the gene matches: 3. Looked up from germline, CDR1 is SGDLS and CDR2 is YYNGEE. The CDR3 consists of 15 residues. The chain uses TRBV9 and TRBJ2-1, with 9 bases fitting TRBD2. The specimen was T cells isolated from PBMCs. The sequence derives from a human donor in good health. The CDR3 region is CASSGSGSSYNEQFF. The CDR3 DNA reads as TGTGCCAGCAGTGGTAGCGGGAGCTCCTACAATGAGCAGTTCTTC.